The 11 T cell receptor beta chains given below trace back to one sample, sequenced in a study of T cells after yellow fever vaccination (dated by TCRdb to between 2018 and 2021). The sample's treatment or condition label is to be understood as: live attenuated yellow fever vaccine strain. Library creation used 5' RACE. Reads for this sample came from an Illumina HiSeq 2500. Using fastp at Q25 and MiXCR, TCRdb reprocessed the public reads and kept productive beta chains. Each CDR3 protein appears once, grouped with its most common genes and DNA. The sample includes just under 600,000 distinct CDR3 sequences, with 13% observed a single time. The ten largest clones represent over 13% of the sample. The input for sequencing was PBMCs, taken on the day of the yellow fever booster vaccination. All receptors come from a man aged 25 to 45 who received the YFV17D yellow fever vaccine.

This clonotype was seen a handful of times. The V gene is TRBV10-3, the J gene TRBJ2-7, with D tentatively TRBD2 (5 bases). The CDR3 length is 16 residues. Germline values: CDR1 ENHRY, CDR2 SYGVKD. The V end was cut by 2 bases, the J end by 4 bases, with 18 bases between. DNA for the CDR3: TGTGCCATCAGTGAGACGCTGTGGGCGCGCGGGTACGAGCAGTACTTC. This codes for CAISETLWARGYEQYF.

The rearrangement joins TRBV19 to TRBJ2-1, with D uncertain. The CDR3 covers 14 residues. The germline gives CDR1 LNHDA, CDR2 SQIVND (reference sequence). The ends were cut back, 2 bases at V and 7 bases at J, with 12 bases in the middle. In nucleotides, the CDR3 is TGTGCCAGTAGTATACGTGATGGGTGGAATGAGCAGTTCTTC. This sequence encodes CASSIRDGWNEQFF.

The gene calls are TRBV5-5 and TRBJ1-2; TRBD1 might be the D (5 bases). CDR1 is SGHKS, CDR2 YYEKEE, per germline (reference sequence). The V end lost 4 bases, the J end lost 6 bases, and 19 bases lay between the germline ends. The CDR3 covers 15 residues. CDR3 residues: CASSPKGLLRDGYTF. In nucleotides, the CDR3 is TGTGCCAGCAGCCCGAAGGGGTTACTCAGGGATGGCTACACCTTC. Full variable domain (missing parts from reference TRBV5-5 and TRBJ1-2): DAGVTQSPTHLIKTRGQQVTLRCSPISGHKSVSWYQQVLGQGPQFIFQYYEKEERGRGNFPDRFSARQFPNYSSELNVNALLLGDSALYLCASSPKGLLRDGYTFGSGTRLTVV.

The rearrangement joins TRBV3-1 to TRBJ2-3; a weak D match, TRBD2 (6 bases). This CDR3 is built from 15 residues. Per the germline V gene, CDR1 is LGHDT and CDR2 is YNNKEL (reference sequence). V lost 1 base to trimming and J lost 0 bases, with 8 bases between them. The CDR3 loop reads CASSQGGESTDTQYF. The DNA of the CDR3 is TGTGCCAGCAGCCAAGGGGGGGAAAGCACAGATACGCAGTATTTT.

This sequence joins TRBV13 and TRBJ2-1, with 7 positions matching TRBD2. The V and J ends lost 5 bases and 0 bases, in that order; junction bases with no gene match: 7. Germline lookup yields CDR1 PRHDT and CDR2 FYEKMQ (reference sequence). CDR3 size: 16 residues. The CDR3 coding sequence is TGTGCCAGCAGCCTACAAAGCGGGACCTCCTACAATGAGCAGTTCTTC. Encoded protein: CASSLQSGTSYNEQFF.

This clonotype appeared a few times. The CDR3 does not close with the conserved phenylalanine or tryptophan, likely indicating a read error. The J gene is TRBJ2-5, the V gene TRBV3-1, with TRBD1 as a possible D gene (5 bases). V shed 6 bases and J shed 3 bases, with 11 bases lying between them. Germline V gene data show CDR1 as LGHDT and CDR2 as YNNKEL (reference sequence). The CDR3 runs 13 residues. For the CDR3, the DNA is TGTGCCAGCAGTTACGACAGCAAAGAGACCCAGTACCTC. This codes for CASSYDSKETQYL.

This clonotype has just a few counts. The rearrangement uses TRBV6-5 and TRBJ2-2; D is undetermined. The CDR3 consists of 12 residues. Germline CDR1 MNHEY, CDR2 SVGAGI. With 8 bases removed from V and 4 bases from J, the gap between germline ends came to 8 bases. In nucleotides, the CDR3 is TGTGCCAGCCGGGTCAGCACCGGGGAGCTGTTTTTT. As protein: CASRVSTGELFF.

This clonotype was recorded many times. CDR3 bases: TGTGCCAGCAGCTTAGAAAGGGTGCCAGGCTACGAGCAGTACTTC. Its protein is CASSLERVPGYEQYF. The V gene is TRBV7-6, the J gene TRBJ2-7; D call uncertain. Germline values: CDR1 SGHVS, CDR2 FNYEAQ. The CDR3 covers 15 residues. V lost 1 base to trimming and J lost 3 bases, with 13 bases between them. Using reference TRBV7-6 and TRBJ2-7 for the parts outside the CDR3, the full variable domain is GAGVSQSPRYKVTKRGQDVALRCDPISGHVSLYWYRQALGQGPEFLTYFNYEAQQDKSGLPNDRFSAERPEGSISTLTIQRTEQRDSAMYRCASSLERVPGYEQYFGPGTRLTVT.

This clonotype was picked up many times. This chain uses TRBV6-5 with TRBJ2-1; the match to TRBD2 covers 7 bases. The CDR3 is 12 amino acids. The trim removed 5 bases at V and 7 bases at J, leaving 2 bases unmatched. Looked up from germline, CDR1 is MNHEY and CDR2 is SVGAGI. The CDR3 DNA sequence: TGTGCCAGCAGTCGGACTAGGAATGAGCAGTTCTTC. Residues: CASSRTRNEQFF.

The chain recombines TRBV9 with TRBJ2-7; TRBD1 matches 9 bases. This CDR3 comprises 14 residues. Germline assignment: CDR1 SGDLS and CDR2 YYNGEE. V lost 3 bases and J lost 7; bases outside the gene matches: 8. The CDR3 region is CASSAGQGPKEQYF. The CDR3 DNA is TGTGCCAGCAGCGCGGGACAGGGCCCCAAGGAGCAGTACTTC.

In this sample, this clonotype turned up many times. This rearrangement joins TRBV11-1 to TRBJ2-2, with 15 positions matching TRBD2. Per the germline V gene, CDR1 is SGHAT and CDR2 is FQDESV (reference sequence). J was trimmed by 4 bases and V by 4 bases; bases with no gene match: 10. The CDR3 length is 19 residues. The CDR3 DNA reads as TGTGCCAGCAGCTACGTGGGACTAGCGGGAGGTACAGGCACCGGGGAGCTGTTTTTT. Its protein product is CASSYVGLAGGTGTGELFF.